This paragraph reports one T cell receptor (beta chain). Its antigen is as yet unknown. Other DNA sequences of this sample code for an identical CDR3. The data originate from a study of cytomegalovirus exposure and HLA in healthy donors. The PCR contained 60 Vbeta and 13 Jbeta primers. Assay: immunoSEQ multiplex PCR; the TCRdb copy retains only in-frame clones and omits some. The sample has some 170,000 clones, around four fifths seen once. The V gene's germline CDR1 is SNHLY and CDR2 FYNNEI. V was pared by 4 bases and J by 4 bases, with 7 bases of the junction left unmatched. This CDR3 has 14 residues. Overall study findings and caveats: Earlier analysis yielded a pattern in which most TCR beta V segments were productive about 87% or about 30% of the time. With high specificity and sensitivity, the classifier reportedly diagnosed cytomegalovirus status.

The chain links TRBV2 to TRBJ2-7, with 7 bases that match TRBD1. The sequence came from a man aged 50 or older in good health and CMV-seropositive. Input material: PBMCs. The CDR3 loop is CASSGQGSSYEQYF. The CDR3 DNA reads TGTGCCAGCAGTGGACAGGGTTCCTCATACGAGCAGTACTTC.